This TCR beta chain derives from a study of CD8+CD57+ T cells in acquired aplastic anemia. V shed 3 bases and J shed 5 bases, with 13 bases lying between them. CDR1 is LNHDA, CDR2 SQIVND, per germline (reference sequence). The CDR3 has 14 residues. This clonotype was detected ten times or more. Genomic DNA, the template, was used for profiling of the TCR beta VDJ and CDR3. In TCRdb, the reads were re-called with MiXCR into one record per CDR3 protein. The repertoire holds under 250,000 distinct CDR3 sequences, with about 37% as singletons. V is TRBV19 and J is TRBJ2-5, with unresolved D. This receptor was identified in a human donor in good health, serving as a control. The sequencing input was sorted CD4+, CD8+, or CD8+CD57+ T cells (not recorded which) from PBMCs. The CDR3 loop is CASSMGRVSETQYF. The CDR3 DNA reads as TGTGCCAGTAGTATGGGCAGAGTTTCGGAGACCCAGTACTTC.